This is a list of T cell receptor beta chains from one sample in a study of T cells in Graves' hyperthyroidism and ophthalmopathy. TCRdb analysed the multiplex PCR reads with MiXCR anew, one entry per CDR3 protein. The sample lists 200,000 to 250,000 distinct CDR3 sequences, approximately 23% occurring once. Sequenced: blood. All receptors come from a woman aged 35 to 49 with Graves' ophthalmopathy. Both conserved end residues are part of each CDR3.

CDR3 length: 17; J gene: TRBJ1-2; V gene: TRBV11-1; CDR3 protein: CASSLPRRGPGNYGYTF
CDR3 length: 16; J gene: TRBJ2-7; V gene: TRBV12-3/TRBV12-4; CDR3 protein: CASSSFLAGVFYEQYF
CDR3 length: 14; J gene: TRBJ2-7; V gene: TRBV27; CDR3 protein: CASSFRGGQAEQYF
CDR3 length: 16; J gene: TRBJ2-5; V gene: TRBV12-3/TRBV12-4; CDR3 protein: CASSSYQREGIETQYF
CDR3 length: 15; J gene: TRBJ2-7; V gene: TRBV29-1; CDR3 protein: CSVEVGKGVLYEQYF
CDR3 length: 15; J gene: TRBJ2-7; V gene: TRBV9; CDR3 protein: CASSASGTGAYEQYF
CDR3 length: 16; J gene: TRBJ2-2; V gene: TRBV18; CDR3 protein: CASSPRTGENTGELFF
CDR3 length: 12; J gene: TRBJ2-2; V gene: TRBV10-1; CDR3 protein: CASSESRQELFF
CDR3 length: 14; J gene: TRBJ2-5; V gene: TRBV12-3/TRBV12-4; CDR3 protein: CASSLQHQEETQYF
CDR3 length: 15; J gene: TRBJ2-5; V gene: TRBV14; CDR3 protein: CASSQVRGAQETQYF
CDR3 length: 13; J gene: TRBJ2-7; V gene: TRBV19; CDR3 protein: CASKGQGTYEQYF
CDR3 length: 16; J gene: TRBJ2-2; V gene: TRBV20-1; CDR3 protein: CSARDDWAINTGELFF
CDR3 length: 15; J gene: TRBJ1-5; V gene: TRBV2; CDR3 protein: CASSGGGRVTQPQHF
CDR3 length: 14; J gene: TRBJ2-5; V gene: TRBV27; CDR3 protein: CASRPDHRQETQYF
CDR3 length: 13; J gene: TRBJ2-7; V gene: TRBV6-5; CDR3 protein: CASSSTRDYEQYF
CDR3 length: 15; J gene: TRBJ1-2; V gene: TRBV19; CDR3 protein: CASSIPIIGGYGYNF